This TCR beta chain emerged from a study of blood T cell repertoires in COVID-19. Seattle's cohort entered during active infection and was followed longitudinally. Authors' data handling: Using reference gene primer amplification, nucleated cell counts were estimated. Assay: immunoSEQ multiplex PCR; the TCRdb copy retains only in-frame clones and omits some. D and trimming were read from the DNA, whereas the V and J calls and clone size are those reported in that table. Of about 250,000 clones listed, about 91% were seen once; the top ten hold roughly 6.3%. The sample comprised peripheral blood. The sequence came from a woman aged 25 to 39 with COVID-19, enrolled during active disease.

The CDR3 bases are TGCGCCAGCAGGAAAAGACAGGCTGGCGTGGAGACCCAGTACTTC. Translation: CASRKRQAGVETQYF. This sequence joins TRBV5-1 and TRBJ2-5, with D possibly TRBD1 on 6 matching bases. CDR3 length equals 15 residues. CDR1 is SGHRS and CDR2 is YFSETQ in the germline V gene. Deletions cut 5 bases from V and 5 bases from J, with 19 bases between.